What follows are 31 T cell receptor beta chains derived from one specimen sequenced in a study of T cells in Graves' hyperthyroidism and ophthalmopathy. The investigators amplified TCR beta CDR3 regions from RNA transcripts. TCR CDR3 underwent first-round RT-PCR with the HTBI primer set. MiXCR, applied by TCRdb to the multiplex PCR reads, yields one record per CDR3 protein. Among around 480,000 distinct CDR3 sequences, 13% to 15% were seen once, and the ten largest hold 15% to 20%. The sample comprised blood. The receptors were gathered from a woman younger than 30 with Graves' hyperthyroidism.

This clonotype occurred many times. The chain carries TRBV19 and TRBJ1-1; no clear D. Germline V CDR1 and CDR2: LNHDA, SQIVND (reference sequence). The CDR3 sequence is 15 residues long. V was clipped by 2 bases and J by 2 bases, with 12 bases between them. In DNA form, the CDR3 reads TGTGCCAGTAGTATACTTAGGACGGAAAACACTGAAGCTTTCTTT. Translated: CASSILRTENTEAFF.

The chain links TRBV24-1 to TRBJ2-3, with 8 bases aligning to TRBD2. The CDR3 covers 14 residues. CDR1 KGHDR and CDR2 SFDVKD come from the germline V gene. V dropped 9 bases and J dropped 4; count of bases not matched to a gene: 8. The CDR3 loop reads CATEAGVGADTQYF. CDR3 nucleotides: TGTGCCACCGAAGCGGGAGTCGGGGCAGATACGCAGTATTTT.

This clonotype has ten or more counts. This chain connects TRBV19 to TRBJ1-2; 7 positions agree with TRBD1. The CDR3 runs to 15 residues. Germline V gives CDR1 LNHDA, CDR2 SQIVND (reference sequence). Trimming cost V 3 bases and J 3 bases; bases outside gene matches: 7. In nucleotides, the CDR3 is TGTGCCAGTAGTATCGCGACAGGGAACTACTATGGCTACACCTTC. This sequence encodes CASSIATGNYYGYTF.

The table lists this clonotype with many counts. In nucleotides, the CDR3 is TGTGCCAGCAGTTTGGTTAAGAGGACAGGGTCCTCTGGAAACACCATATATTTT. It codes for CASSLVKRTGSSGNTIYF. The chain employs TRBV12-3 or TRBV12-4 and TRBJ1-3, with TRBD1 matching 8 bases. CDR3 length: 18 amino acids. V shed 3 bases, J shed 0 bases, and the junction held 10 bases outside the gene matches.

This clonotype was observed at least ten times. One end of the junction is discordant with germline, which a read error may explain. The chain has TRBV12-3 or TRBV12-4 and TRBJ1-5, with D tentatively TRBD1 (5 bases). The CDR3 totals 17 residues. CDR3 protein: CASSPNRLGQDNQPQHF. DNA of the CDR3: TGTGCCAGCAGTCCCAATCGGCTAGGTCAGGACAATCAGCCTCAGCATTTT.

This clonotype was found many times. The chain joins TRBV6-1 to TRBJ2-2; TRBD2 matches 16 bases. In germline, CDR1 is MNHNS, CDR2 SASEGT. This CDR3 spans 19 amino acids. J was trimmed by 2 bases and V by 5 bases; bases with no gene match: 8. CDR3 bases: TGTGCCAGCAGTTGGTGGGGGACTAGCGGGAGGGCTAACACCGGGGAGCTGTTTTTT. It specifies CASSWWGTSGRANTGELFF.

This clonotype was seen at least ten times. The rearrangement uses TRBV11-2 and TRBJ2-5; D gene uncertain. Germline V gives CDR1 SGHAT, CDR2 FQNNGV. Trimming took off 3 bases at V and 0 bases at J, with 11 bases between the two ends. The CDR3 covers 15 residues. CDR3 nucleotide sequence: TGTGCCAGCAGCTTCAGATTGGGCGACCAAGAGACCCAGTACTTC. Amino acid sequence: CASSFRLGDQETQYF. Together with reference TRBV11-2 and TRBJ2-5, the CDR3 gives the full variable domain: EAGVAQSPRYKIIEKRQSVAFWCNPISGHATLYWYQQILGQGPKLLIQFQNNGVVDDSQLPKDRFSAERLKGVDSTLKIQPAKLEDSAVYLCASSFRLGDQETQYFGPGTRLLVL.

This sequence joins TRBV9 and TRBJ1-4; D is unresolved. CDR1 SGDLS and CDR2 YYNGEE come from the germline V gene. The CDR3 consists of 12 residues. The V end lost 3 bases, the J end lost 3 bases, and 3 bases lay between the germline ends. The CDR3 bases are TGTGCCAGCAGCGGATCTAATGAAAAACTGTTTTTT. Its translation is CASSGSNEKLFF.

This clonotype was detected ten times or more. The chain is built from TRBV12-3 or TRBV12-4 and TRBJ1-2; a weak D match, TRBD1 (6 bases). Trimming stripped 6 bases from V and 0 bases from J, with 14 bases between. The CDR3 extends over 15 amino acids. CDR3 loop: CASSERGASNYGYTF. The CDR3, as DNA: TGTGCCAGCAGCGAGAGGGGGGCTTCTAACTATGGCTACACCTTC.

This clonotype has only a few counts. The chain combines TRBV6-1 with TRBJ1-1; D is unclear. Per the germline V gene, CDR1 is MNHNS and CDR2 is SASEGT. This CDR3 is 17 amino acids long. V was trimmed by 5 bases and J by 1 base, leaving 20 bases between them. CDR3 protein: CASSYYSEKGKNTEAFF. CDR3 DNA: TGTGCCAGCAGTTATTACTCGGAAAAAGGAAAGAACACTGAAGCTTTCTTT.

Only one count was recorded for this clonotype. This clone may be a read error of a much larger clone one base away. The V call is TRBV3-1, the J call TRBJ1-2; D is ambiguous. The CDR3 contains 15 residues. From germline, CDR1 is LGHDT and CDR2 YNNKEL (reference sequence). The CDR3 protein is CASSQDPGFTYGYAF. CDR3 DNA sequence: TGTGCCAGCAGCCAAGATCCAGGTTTTACCTATGGCTACGCCTTC.

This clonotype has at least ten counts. The CDR3 spells CASSYSGYGYTF. As DNA, the CDR3 is TGTGCCAGCAGTTACTCCGGCTATGGCTACACCTTC. The V and J genes are TRBV6-5 and TRBJ1-2; D unclear. The CDR3 runs 12 residues. The ends were cut back, 0 bases at V and 4 bases at J, with 3 bases in the middle. CDR1 MNHEY and CDR2 SVGAGI come from the germline V gene.

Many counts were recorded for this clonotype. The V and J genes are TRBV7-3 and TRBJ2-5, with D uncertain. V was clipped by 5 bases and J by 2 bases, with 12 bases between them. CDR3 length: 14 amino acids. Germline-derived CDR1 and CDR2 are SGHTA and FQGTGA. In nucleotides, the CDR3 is TGTGCCAGCAGCCCCTATGGTGCGCAAGAGACCCAGTACTTC. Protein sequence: CASSPYGAQETQYF.

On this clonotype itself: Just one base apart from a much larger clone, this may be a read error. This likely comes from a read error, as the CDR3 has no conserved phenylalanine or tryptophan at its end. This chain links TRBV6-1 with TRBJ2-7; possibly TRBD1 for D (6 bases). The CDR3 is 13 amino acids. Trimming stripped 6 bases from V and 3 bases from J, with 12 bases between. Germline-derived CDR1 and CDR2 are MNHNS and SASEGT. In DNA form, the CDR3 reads TGTGCCAGCAGCGTCAGGGGAAACTACGAGCAGTACATC. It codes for CASSVRGNYEQYI.

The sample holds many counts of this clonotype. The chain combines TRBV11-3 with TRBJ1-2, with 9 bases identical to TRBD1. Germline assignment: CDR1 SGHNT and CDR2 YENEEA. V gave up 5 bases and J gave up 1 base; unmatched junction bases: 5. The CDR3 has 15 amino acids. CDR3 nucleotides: TGTGCCAGCAGCCCGGGACAGGGATTTAACTATGGCTACACCTTC. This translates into CASSPGQGFNYGYTF.

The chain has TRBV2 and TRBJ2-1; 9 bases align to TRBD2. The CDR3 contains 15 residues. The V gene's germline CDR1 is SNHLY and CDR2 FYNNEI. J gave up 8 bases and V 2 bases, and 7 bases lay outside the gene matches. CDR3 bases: TGTGCCAGCAGTGAACTTATTAGCGGGAGCCATGAGCAGTTCTTC. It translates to CASSELISGSHEQFF. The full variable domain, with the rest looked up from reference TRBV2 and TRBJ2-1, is EPEVTQTPSHQVTQMGQEVILRCVPISNHLYFYWYRQILGQKVEFLVSFYNNEISEKSEIFDDQFSVERPDGSNFTLKIRSTKLEDSAMYFCASSELISGSHEQFFGPGTRLTVL.

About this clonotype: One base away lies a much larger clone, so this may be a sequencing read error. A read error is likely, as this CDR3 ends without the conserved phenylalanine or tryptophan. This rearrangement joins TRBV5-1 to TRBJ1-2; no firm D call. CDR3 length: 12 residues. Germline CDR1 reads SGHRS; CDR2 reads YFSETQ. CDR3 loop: CASSAATDGYTS. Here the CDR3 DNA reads TGTGCCAGCAGCGCAGCCACGGATGGCTACACCTCC.

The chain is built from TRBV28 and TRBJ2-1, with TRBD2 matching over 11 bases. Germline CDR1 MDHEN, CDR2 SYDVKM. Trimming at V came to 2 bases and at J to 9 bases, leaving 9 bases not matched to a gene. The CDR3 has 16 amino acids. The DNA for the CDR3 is TGTGCCAGCAGTTTAACGTTACTAGCGGGAGCGGGTGAGCAGTTCTTC. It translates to CASSLTLLAGAGEQFF.

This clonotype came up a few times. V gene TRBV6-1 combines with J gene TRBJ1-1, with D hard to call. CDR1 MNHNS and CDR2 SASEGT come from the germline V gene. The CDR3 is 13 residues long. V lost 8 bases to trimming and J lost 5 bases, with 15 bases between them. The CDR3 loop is CASYLGLSTEAFF. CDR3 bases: TGTGCCAGCTATTTAGGGTTGAGTACTGAAGCTTTCTTT.

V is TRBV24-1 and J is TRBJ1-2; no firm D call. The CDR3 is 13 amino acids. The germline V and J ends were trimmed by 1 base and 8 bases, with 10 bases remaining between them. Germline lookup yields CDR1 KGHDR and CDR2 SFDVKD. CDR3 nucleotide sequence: TGTGCCACCAGTGATTTCTTCGGGTTGGGCTACACCTTC. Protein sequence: CATSDFFGLGYTF.

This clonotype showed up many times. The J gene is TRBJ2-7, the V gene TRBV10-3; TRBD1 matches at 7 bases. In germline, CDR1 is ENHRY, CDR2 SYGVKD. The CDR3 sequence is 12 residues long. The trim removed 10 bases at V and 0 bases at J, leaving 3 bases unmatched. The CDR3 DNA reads TGTGCCAGCTGGGACAGCTCCTACGAGCAGTACGTC. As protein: CASWDSSYEQYV.

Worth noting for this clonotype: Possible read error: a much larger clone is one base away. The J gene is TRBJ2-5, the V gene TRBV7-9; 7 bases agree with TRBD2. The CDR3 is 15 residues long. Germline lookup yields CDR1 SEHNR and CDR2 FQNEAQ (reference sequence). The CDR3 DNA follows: TGTCCCAGCAGCTTGGGGGACTACCTCCAAGAGACCCAGTACTTC. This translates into CPSSLGDYLQETQYF.

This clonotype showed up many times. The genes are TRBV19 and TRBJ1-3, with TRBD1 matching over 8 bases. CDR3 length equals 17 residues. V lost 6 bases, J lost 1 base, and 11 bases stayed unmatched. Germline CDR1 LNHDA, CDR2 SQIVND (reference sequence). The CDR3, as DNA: TGTGCCAGTAGCGGGACAGGAGGTTCGCGATCTGGAAACACCATATATTTT. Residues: CASSGTGGSRSGNTIYF.

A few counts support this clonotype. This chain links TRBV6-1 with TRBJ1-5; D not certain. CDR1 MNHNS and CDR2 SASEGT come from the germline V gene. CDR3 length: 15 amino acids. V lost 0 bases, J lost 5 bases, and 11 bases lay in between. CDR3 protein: CASSEAQGYYQPQHF. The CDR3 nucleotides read TGTGCCAGCAGTGAAGCGCAAGGGTATTATCAGCCCCAGCATTTT.

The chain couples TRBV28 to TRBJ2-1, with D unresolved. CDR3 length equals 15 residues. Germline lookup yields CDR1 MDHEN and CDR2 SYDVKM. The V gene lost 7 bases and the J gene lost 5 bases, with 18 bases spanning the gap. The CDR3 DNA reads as TGTGCCAGCAACGCACCGGGTATGGACGACAATGAGCAGTTCTTC. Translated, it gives CASNAPGMDDNEQFF.

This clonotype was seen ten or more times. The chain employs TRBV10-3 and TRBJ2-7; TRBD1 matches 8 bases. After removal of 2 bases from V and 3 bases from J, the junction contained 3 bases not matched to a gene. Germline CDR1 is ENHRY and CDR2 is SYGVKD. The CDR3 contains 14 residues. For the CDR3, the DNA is TGTGCCATCAGTGAGGGACAGGGTTTCTACGAGCAGTACTTC. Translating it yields CAISEGQGFYEQYF.

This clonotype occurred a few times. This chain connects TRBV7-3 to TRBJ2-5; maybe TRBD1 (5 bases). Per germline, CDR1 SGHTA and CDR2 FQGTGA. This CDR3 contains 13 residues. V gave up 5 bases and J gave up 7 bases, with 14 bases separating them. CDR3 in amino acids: CASSPRDKGTQYF. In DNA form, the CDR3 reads TGTGCCAGCAGCCCCAGGGATAAGGGGACCCAGTACTTC.

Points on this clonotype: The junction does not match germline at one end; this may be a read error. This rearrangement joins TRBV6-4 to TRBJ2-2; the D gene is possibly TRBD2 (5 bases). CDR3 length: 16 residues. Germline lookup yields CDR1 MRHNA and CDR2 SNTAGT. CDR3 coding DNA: TGTGCCAGCAGTGACCTTTACAGTTCGAACACCGGGGAGCTGCTTTTT. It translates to CASSDLYSSNTGELLF.

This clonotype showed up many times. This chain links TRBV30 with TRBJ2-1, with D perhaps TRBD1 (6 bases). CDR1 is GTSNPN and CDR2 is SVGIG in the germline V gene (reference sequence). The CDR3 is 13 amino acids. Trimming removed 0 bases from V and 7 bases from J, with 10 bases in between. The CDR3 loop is CAWSVDSRNEQFF. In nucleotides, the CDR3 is TGTGCCTGGAGTGTGGACAGCCGGAATGAGCAGTTCTTC.

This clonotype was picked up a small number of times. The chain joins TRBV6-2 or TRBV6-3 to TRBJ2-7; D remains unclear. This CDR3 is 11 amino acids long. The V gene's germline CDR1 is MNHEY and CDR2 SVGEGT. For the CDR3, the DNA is TGTGCCAGCACCACACCCTATGAGCAGTACGTC. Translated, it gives CASTTPYEQYV.

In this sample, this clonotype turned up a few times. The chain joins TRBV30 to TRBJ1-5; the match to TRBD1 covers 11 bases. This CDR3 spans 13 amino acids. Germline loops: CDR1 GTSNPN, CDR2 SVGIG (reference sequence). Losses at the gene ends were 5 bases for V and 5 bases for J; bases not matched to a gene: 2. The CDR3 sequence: CAWGTGGDQPQHF. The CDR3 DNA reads TGTGCCTGGGGGACAGGGGGTGATCAGCCCCAGCATTTT. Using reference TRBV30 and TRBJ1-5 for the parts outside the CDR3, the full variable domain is SQTIHQWPATLVQPVGSPLSLECTVEGTSNPNLYWYRQAAGRGLQLLFYSVGIGQISSEVPQNLSASRPQDRQFILSSKKLLLSDSGFYLCAWGTGGDQPQHFGDGTRLSIL.